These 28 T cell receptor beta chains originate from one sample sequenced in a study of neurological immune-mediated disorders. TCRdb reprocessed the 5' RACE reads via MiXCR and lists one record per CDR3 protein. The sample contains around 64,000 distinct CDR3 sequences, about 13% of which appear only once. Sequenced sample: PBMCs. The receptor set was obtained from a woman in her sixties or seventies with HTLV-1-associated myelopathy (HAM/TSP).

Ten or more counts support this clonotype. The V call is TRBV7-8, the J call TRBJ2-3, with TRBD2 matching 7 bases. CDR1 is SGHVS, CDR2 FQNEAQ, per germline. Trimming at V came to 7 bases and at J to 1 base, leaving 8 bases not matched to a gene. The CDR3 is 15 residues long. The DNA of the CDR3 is TGTGCCAGCACCTTGGGGGAGGGAGGCACAGATACGCAGTATTTT. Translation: CASTLGEGGTDTQYF.

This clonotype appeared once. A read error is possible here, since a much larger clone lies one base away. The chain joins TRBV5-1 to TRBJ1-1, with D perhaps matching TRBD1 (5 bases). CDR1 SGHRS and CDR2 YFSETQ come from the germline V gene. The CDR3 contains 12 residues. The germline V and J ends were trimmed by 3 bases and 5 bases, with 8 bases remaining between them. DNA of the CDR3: TGCGCCAGCAGCTGTGGGGGGACTGAAGCTTTCTTT. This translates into CASSCGGTEAFF. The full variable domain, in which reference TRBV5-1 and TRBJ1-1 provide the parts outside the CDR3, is KAGVTQTPRYLIKTRGQQVTLSCSPISGHRSVSWYQQTPGQGLQFLFEYFSETQRNKGNFPGRFSGRQFSNSRSEMNVSTLELGDSALYLCASSCGGTEAFFGQGTRLTVV.

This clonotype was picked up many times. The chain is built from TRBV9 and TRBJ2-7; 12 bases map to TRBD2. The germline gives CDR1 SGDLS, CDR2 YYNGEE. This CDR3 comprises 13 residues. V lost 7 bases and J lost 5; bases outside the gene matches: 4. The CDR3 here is CASGGLAGDEQYF. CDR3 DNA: TGTGCCAGCGGGGGACTAGCGGGCGACGAGCAGTACTTC.

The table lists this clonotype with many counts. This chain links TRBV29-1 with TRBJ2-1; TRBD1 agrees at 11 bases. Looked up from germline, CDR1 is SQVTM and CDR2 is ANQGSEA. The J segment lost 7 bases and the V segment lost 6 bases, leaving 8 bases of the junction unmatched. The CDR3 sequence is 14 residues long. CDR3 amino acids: CSVVRDRGGNEQFF. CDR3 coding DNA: TGCAGCGTGGTCAGGGACAGGGGGGGGAATGAGCAGTTCTTC.

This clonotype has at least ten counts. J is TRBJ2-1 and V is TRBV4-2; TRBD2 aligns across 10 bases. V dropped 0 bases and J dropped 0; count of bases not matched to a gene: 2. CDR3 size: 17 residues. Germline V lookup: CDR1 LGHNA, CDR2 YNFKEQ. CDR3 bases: TGTGCCAGCAGCCAAGATTGGACTAGCGGCTCCTACAATGAGCAGTTCTTC. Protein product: CASSQDWTSGSYNEQFF.

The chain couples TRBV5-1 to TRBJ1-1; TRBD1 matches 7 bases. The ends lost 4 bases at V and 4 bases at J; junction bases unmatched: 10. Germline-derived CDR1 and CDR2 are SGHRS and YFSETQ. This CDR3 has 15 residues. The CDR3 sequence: CASSHGGRGSTEAFF. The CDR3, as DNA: TGCGCCAGCAGCCATGGCGGCAGGGGGAGCACTGAAGCTTTCTTT.

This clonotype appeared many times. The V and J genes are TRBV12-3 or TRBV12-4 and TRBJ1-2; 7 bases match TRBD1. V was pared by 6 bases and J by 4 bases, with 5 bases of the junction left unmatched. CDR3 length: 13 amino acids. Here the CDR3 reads CASSHDRAYGYTF. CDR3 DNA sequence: TGTGCCAGCAGCCACGACAGGGCCTATGGCTACACCTTC.

The chain's CDR3 is CASSPGLAGRTDTQYF. CDR3 DNA sequence: TGTGCCAGCAGCCCGGGACTAGCGGGACGCACAGATACGCAGTATTTT. The chain has TRBV11-1 and TRBJ2-3; 13 bases map to TRBD2. CDR3 length: 16 residues. The V gene end was trimmed by 5 bases and the J gene end by 1 base; junction bases not matched to a gene: 3. The germline V gene has CDR1 SGHAT and CDR2 FQDESV (reference sequence).

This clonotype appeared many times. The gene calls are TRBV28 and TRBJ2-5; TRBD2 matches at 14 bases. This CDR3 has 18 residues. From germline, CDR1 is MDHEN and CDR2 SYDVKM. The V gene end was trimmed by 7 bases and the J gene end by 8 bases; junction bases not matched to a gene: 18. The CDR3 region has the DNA TGTGCCAGCACTACCCCCGGGACTAGCGGGAGCGCCTTAGGCACCCAGTACTTC. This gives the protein CASTTPGTSGSALGTQYF. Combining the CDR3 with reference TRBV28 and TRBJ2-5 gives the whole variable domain DVKVTQSSRYLVKRTGEKVFLECVQDMDHENMFWYRQDPGLGLRLIYFSYDVKMKEKGDIPEGYSVSREKKERFSLILESASTNQTSMYLCASTTPGTSGSALGTQYFGPGTRLLVL.

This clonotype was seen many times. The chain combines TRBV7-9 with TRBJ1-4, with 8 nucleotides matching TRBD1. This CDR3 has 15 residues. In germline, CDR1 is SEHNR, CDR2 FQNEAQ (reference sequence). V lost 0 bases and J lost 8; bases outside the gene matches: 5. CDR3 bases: TGTGCCAGCAGCTTAGCTCAGGGGGCTGGCGAAAAACTGTTTTTT. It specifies CASSLAQGAGEKLFF.

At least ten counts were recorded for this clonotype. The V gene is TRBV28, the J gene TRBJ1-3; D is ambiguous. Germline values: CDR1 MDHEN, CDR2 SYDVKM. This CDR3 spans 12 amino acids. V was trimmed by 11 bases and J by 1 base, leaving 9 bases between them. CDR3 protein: CAAGRSGNTIYF. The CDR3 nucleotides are TGTGCCGCCGGACGGTCTGGAAACACCATATATTTT.

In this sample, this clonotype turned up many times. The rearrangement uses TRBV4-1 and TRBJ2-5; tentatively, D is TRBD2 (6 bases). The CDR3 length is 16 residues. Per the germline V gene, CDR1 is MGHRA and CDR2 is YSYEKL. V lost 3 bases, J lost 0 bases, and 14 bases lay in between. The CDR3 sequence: CASSHGTGEYQETQYF. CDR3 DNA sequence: TGCGCCAGCAGCCACGGGACTGGGGAGTACCAAGAGACCCAGTACTTC.

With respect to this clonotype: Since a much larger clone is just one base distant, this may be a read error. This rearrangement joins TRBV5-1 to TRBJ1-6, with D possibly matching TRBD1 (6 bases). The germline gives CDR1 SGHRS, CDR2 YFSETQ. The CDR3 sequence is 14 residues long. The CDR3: CSSSKGQKNSPLHF. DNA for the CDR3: TGCTCCAGCAGCAAAGGACAGAAAAATTCACCCCTCCACTTT.

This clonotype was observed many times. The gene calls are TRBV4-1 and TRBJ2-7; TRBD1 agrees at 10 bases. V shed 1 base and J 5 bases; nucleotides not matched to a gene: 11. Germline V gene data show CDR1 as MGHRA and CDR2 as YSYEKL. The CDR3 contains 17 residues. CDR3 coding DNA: TGCGCCAGCAGCCAAGCTCTAGTCCGGACAGGGGGAGACGAGCAGTACTTC. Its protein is CASSQALVRTGGDEQYF.

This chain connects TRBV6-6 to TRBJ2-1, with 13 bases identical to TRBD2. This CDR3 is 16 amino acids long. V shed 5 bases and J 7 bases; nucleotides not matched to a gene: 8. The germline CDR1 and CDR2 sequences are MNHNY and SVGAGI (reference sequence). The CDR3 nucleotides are TGTGCCAGCAGTCCACGGACTAGCGGGAGTGGGAATGAGCAGTTCTTC. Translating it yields CASSPRTSGSGNEQFF.

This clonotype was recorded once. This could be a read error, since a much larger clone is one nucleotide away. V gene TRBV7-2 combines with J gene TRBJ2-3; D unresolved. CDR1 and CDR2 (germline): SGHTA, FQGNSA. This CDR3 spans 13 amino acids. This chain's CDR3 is CVSSLASTDTQYF. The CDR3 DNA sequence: TGTGTCAGCAGCTTAGCTAGCACAGATACGCAGTATTTT. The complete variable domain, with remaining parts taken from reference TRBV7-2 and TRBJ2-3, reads GAGVSQSPSNKVTEKGKDVELRCDPISGHTALYWYRQSLGQGLEFLIYFQGNSAPDKSGLPSDRFSAERTGGSVSTLTIQRTQQEDSAVYLCVSSLASTDTQYFGPGTRLTVL.

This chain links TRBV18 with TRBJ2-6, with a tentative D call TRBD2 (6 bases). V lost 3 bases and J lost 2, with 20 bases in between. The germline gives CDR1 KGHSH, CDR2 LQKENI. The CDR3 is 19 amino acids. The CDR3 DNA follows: TGTGCCAGCTCACCGGGCTTAGGGACTTCCGGAGCTGGGGCCAACGTCCTGACTTTC. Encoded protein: CASSPGLGTSGAGANVLTF.

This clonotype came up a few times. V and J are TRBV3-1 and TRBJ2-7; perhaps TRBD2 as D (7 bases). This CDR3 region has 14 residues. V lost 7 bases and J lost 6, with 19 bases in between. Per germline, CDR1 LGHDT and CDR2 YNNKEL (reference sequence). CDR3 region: CASTPYLGGPEQYF. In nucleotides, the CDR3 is TGTGCCAGCACCCCCTACCTCGGGGGGCCCGAGCAGTACTTC.

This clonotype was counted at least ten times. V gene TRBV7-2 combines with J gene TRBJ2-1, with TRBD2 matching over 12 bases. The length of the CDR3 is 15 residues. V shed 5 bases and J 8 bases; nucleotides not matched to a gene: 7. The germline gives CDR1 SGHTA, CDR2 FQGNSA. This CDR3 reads CASSVRTSGNHEQFF. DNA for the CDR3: TGTGCCAGCAGCGTAAGGACTAGCGGGAACCATGAGCAGTTCTTC.

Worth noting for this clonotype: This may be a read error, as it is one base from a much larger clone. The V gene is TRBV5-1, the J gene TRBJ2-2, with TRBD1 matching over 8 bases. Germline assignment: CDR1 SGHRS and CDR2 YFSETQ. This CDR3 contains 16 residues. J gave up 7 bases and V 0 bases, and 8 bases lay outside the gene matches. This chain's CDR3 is CASSLGTGKMNGELFF. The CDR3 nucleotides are TGCGCCAGCAGCTTGGGGACAGGGAAAATGAACGGGGAGCTGTTTTTT.

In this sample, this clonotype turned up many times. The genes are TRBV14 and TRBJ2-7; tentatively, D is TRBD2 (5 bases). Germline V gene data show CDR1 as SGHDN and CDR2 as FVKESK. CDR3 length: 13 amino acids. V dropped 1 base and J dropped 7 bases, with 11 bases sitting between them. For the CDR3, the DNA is TGTGCCAGCAGCCAAGGGTCCGGCGGGGAGCAGTACTTC. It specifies CASSQGSGGEQYF. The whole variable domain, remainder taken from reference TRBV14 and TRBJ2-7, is EAGVTQFPSHSVIEKGQTVTLRCDPISGHDNLYWYRRVMGKEIKFLLHFVKESKQDESGMPNNRFLAERTGGTYSTLKVQPAELEDSGVYFCASSQGSGGEQYFGPGTRLTVT.

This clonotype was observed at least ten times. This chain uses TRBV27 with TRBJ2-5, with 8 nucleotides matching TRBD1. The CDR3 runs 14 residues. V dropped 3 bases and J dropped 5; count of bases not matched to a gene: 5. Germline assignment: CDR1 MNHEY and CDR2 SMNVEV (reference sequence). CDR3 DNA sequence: TGTGCCAGCAGTTTGGGGACAGGAGGGGAGACCCAGTACTTC. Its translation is CASSLGTGGETQYF.

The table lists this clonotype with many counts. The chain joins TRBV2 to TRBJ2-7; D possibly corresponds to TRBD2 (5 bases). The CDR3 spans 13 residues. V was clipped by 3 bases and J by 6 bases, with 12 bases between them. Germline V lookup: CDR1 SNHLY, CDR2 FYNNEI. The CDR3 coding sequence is TGTGCCAGCAGTGAGGAGGTGGGCCTCGAGCAGTACTTC. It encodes CASSEEVGLEQYF.

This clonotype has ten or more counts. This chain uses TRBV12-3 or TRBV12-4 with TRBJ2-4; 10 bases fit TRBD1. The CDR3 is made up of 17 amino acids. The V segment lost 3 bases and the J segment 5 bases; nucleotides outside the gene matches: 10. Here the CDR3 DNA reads TGTGCCAGCAGTTTGGTCCTGGGACAGGGGATCGAAAACATTCAGTACTTC. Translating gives CASSLVLGQGIENIQYF.

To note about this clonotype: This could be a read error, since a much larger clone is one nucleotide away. The DNA for the CDR3 is TGTGCCAGCAGCCTCCGGGCTGCCTACGAGAAGTACTTC. Its protein product is CASSLRAAYEKYF. The chain has TRBV11-2 and TRBJ2-7, with D unresolved. CDR3 length: 13 amino acids. Per germline, CDR1 SGHAT and CDR2 FQNNGV.

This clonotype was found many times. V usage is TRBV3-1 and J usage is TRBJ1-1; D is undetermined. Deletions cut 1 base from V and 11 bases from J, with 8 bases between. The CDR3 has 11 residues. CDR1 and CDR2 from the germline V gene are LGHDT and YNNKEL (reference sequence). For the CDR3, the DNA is TGTGCCAGCAGCCAAGGGCGGGAGGCTTTCTTT. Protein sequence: CASSQGREAFF.

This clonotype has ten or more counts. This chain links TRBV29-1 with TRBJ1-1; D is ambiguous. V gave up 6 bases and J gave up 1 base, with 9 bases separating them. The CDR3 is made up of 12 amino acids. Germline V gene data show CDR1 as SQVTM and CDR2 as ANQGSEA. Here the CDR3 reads CSVRRGNTEAFF. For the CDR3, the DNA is TGCAGCGTGCGACGAGGGAACACTGAAGCTTTCTTT. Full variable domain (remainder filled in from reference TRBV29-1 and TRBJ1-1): SAVISQKPSRDICQRGTSLTIQCQVDSQVTMMFWYRQQPGQSLTLIATANQGSEATYESGFVIDKFPISRPNLTFSTLTVSNMSPEDSSIYLCSVRRGNTEAFFGQGTRLTVV.

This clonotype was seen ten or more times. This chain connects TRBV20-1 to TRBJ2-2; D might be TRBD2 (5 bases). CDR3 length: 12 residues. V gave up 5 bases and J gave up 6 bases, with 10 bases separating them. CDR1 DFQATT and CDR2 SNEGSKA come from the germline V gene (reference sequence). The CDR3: CSAAEGPGELFF. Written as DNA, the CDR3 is TGCAGTGCTGCAGAGGGCCCCGGGGAGCTGTTTTTT.